The 18 T cell receptor beta chains given below trace back to one sample, sequenced in a study of CD8+CD57+ T cells in acquired aplastic anemia. Profiling that covered TCR beta VDJ and CDR3 relied on genomic DNA as its template. TCRdb ran MiXCR on the reads and lists one entry per CDR3 protein. Among roughly 81,000 distinct CDR3 sequences listed, around 42% were seen once. Sequenced input: sorted CD4+, CD8+, or CD8+CD57+ T cells (not recorded which) from PBMCs. The receptors come from a human donor in good health, serving as a control.

This clonotype was seen only a few times. The gene calls are TRBV2 and TRBJ2-1; 9 bases line up with TRBD2. Trimming at V came to 6 bases and at J to 6 bases, leaving 0 bases not matched to a gene. Looked up from germline, CDR1 is SNHLY and CDR2 is FYNNEI. The CDR3 sequence is 12 residues long. CDR3 region: CASRTSGNEQFF. The CDR3 nucleotides are TGTGCCAGCAGGACTAGCGGCAATGAGCAGTTCTTC.

This clonotype was counted at least ten times. The CDR3 sequence: CASSLLVGSYEQYF. CDR3 DNA sequence: TGTGCCAGCAGCTTGTTGGTCGGTTCCTACGAGCAGTACTTC. The J gene is TRBJ2-7, the V gene TRBV5-4; D ambiguous. Germline CDR1 reads SGHNT; CDR2 reads YYREEE (reference sequence). CDR3 length: 14 amino acids. V dropped 1 base and J dropped 1 base, with 9 bases sitting between them.

V is TRBV15 and J is TRBJ2-5; TRBD1 matches at 10 bases. The germline CDR1 and CDR2 sequences are LNHNV and YYDKDF (reference sequence). The CDR3 spans 12 residues. With 3 bases clipped from V and 10 bases from J, the junction kept 2 bases outside the gene matches. The CDR3, as DNA: TGTGCCACCAGCAGGGACAGGGGGGACCAGTACTTC. Protein product: CATSRDRGDQYF. The whole variable domain, filled in from reference TRBV15 and TRBJ2-5, reads DAMVIQNPRYQVTQFGKPVTLSCSQTLNHNVMYWYQQKSSQAPKLLFHYYDKDFNNEADTPDNFQSRRPNTSFCFLDIRSPGLGDTAMYLCATSRDRGDQYFGPGTRLLVL.

Many counts were recorded for this clonotype. The J gene is TRBJ2-7, the V gene TRBV20-1; D is undetermined. This CDR3 is built from 14 residues. Between the trimmed V and J ends, which lost 0 bases and 2 bases, there was a span of 11 bases. Per germline, CDR1 DFQATT and CDR2 SNEGSKA (reference sequence). CDR3 sequence reads: CSARDPSGPYEQYF. The CDR3, as DNA: TGCAGTGCTAGAGATCCCTCTGGGCCCTACGAGCAGTACTTC.

This chain connects TRBV2 to TRBJ1-4; 7 bases line up with TRBD1. The V segment lost 4 bases and the J segment 5 bases; nucleotides outside the gene matches: 7. The CDR3 loop spans 15 amino acids. Germline CDR1 SNHLY, CDR2 FYNNEI. This CDR3 is CASSGGTAGNEKLFF. CDR3 in DNA: TGTGCCAGCAGTGGCGGGACAGCGGGAAATGAAAAACTGTTTTTT.

The V call is TRBV25-1, the J call TRBJ1-1, with D possibly being TRBD1 (5 bases). There are 15 residues in the CDR3. The V gene lost 4 bases and the J gene lost 4 bases, with 16 bases spanning the gap. The germline V gene encodes CDR1 MGHDK and CDR2 SYGVNS. The CDR3 nucleotides read TGTGCCAGCAGTGCTGGGACTGTGGAGGGCACTGAAGCTTTCTTT. Translation gives CASSAGTVEGTEAFF.

The table lists this clonotype with many counts. J is TRBJ2-7 and V is TRBV2; the D gene is possibly TRBD2 (7 bases). Germline V gives CDR1 SNHLY, CDR2 FYNNEI. This CDR3 region has 15 residues. Trimming took off 2 bases at V and 4 bases at J, with 15 bases between the two ends. CDR3: CASSERGGRTYEQYF. In DNA form, the CDR3 reads TGTGCCAGCAGTGAAAGGGGGGGGCGCACATACGAGCAGTACTTC.

A word on this clonotype: This may come from a read error, since a much larger clone is one base off. The chain uses TRBV5-1 and TRBJ2-7, with 8 bases that match TRBD1. The germline V gene encodes CDR1 SGHRS and CDR2 YFSETQ. This CDR3 is 14 amino acids long. In DNA form, the CDR3 reads TGCGCCAGCACCGGGACAGGAAGCTCCTACAAGCAGTACTTC. This sequence encodes CASTGTGSSYKQYF.

Only one count was recorded for this clonotype. No conserved phenylalanine or tryptophan ends this CDR3, so it is likely a read error. The V gene is TRBV5-4, the J gene TRBJ2-7; D possibly corresponds to TRBD2 (5 bases). Looked up from germline, CDR1 is SGHNT and CDR2 is YYREEE (reference sequence). V lost 0 bases, J lost 4 bases, and 20 bases lay in between. This CDR3 has 17 residues. The CDR3 loop is CASSLVERSTWEYEQYL. The CDR3 nucleotides read TGTGCCAGCAGCTTGGTAGAGCGGTCAACTTGGGAATACGAGCAGTACCTC.

This clonotype came up a few times. This sequence joins TRBV3-1 and TRBJ2-2; D remains ambiguous. The CDR3 sequence is 13 residues long. Trimming stripped 1 base from V and 5 bases from J, with 5 bases between. Germline CDR1 reads LGHDT; CDR2 reads YNNKEL (reference sequence). The CDR3 loop is CASSQVGTGELFF. As DNA, the CDR3 is TGTGCCAGCAGCCAAGTCGGGACCGGGGAGCTGTTTTTT.

The gene calls are TRBV29-1 and TRBJ2-5; TRBD1 might be the D (7 bases). Looked up from germline, CDR1 is SQVTM and CDR2 is ANQGSEA. V was clipped by 3 bases and J by 2 bases, with 19 bases between them. The length of the CDR3 is 16 residues. The CDR3 region is CSVDLLGAGGQETQYF. The DNA for the CDR3 is TGCAGCGTTGACTTGTTAGGGGCAGGGGGGCAAGAGACCCAGTACTTC.

This chain links TRBV29-1 with TRBJ1-2, with a possible D match to TRBD1 (6 bases). This CDR3 contains 13 residues. The V gene's germline CDR1 is SQVTM and CDR2 ANQGSEA. V was trimmed by 0 bases and J by 8 bases, leaving 13 bases between them. The CDR3: CSVEEAGVEGYTF. The CDR3 DNA follows: TGCAGCGTTGAAGAGGCAGGGGTGGAAGGCTACACCTTC.

The J gene is TRBJ2-7, the V gene TRBV7-2; D uncertain. Trimming shortened V by 8 bases and J by 4 bases, and 12 bases separated the two germline ends. Looked up from germline, CDR1 is SGHTA and CDR2 is FQGNSA. The CDR3 totals 12 residues. The CDR3 reads CASLMMGYEQYF. DNA of the CDR3: TGTGCCAGCCTAATGATGGGTTACGAGCAGTACTTC.

The V and J genes are TRBV2 and TRBJ2-5; a weak D match, TRBD2 (5 bases). Trimming took 6 bases from V and 2 from J, leaving 16 bases between them. This CDR3 contains 15 residues. Germline CDR1 is SNHLY and CDR2 is FYNNEI. Written as DNA, the CDR3 is TGTGCCAGCAGAGAGGGTGGGGTGGTACAAGAGACCCAGTACTTC. Its translation: CASREGGVVQETQYF.

The chain is built from TRBV11-1 and TRBJ2-7; 8 positions match TRBD1. The CDR3 is made up of 15 amino acids. V shed 0 bases and J 6 bases; nucleotides not matched to a gene: 7. The germline gives CDR1 SGHAT, CDR2 FQDESV (reference sequence). The CDR3 spells CASSLATGQDSEQYF. The DNA for the CDR3 is TGTGCCAGCAGCTTAGCGACGGGACAGGATTCCGAGCAGTACTTC.

Points on this clonotype: A much larger clone is a single base away; this may be a read error. The rearrangement joins TRBV19 to TRBJ2-7, with D uncertain. This CDR3 has 14 residues. The ends were cut back, 1 base at V and 5 bases at J, with 12 bases in the middle. Per germline, CDR1 LNHDA and CDR2 SQIVND (reference sequence). Written as DNA, the CDR3 is TGTGCCAGTAGTATAGGTCCAGCGAACCACGAGCAGTACTTC. This gives the protein CASSIGPANHEQYF.

This clonotype was counted a few times. The rearrangement joins TRBV12-3 or TRBV12-4 to TRBJ2-1; no firm D call. The CDR3 sequence is 16 residues long. V gave up 5 bases and J gave up 7 bases, with 21 bases separating them. In DNA, the CDR3 is TGTGCCAGCAGTCGCGGACCGTCCCGGAGTGGTAATGAGCAGTTCTTC. Encoded protein: CASSRGPSRSGNEQFF.

This chain joins TRBV28 and TRBJ1-2; possibly TRBD1 for D (6 bases). Germline V CDR1 and CDR2: MDHEN, SYDVKM. V was cut by 6 bases and J by 6 bases, with 14 bases left in between. The CDR3 is 13 amino acids. The CDR3 reads CASRQTGEDGYTF. The CDR3 region has the DNA TGTGCCAGCAGACAGACAGGAGAGGATGGCTACACCTTC.